This is a list of T cell receptor beta chains from one sample in a study of T-cell reconstitution after alpha-beta-depleted transplantation in children. MiXCR, run by TCRdb on the PCR reads, gives a single entry per CDR3 protein. Seen here are about 300,000 distinct CDR3 sequences, roughly 7.8% observed once, and the top ten hold over 7.5%. The sequenced sample was peripheral blood, obtained 360 days after TCRalphabeta/CD19-depleted stem cell transplant. The receptors originated from a female patient aged 2-10 years who had a stem cell transplant for Fanconi anemia, so the T cells may come from the graft donor. Both conserved end residues are part of each CDR3. The order of the fields is clone size, V gene, D gene, J gene, CDR3 protein, CDR3 DNA. D genes are given only for firm matches. Only some rows state a clone size, as once, few, many or a class for expanded clones.

>many|TRBV6-1|NA|TRBJ2-3
CASSGGAPRTDTQYF
TGTGCCAGCAGTGGAGGGGCGCCTCGCACAGATACGCAGTATTTT
>NA|TRBV11-2|TRBD1|TRBJ2-2
CASSFGTGGRLYTGELFF
TGTGCCAGCAGCTTTGGGACAGGGGGGCGTTTGTACACCGGGGAGCTGTTTTTT
>NA|TRBV18|TRBD1|TRBJ1-1
CASSPLDRARLLEAFF
TGTGCCAGCTCACCACTCGACAGGGCGCGACTACTCGAAGCTTTCTTT
>many|TRBV24-1|NA|TRBJ2-7
CATSDSKNSYEQYF
TGTGCCACCAGTGATAGCAAAAACTCCTACGAGCAGTACTTC
>NA|TRBV11-3|TRBD1|TRBJ1-6
CASSPDRDSPLHF
TGTGCCAGCAGCCCCGACAGGGATTCACCCCTCCACTTT
>many|TRBV20-1|NA|TRBJ2-3
CSIPGHLTDTQYF
TGCTCCATCCCGGGACACCTCACAGATACGCAGTATTTT
>few|TRBV18|NA|TRBJ2-7
CASSAGFSSYEQYF
TGTGCCAGCTCAGCTGGCTTTTCCTCCTACGAGCAGTACTTC
>many|TRBV6-2/TRBV6-3|NA|TRBJ2-7
CASSYDSTYEQYF
TGTGCCAGCAGTTACGACAGTACCTACGAGCAGTACTTC
>many|TRBV4-2|NA|TRBJ1-6
CASSQDPKGGSPLHF
TGTGCCAGCAGCCAAGATCCAAAGGGCGGGTCACCCCTCCACTTT
>many|TRBV12-3/TRBV12-4|TRBD1|TRBJ1-1
CASSLVQGAEAFF
TGTGCCAGCAGTTTAGTACAGGGGGCGGAAGCTTTCTTT
>few|TRBV5-1|NA|TRBJ1-2
CASRGLGHGYTF
TGCGCCAGCAGGGGGCTAGGGCATGGCTACACCTTC
>NA|TRBV27|NA|TRBJ2-1
CASSLSSGALYNEQFF
TGTGCCAGCAGTTTATCTTCGGGGGCCCTATACAATGAGCAGTTCTTC
>few|TRBV5-1|TRBD2|TRBJ2-5
CASSPPGTRGYSETQYF
TGCGCCAGCAGCCCCCCCGGGACTAGGGGGTATTCGGAGACCCAGTACTTC
>few|TRBV5-1|NA|TRBJ1-1
CASSPQTGPETEAFF
TGCGCCAGCAGCCCGCAGACAGGTCCTGAAACTGAAGCTTTCTTT
>few|TRBV7-3|NA|TRBJ2-1
CASSLEAGRWEEQFF
TGTGCCAGCAGCTTAGAGGCGGGCAGGTGGGAGGAGCAGTTCTTC
>NA|TRBV7-9|NA|TRBJ2-7
CASSHGTGYEQYF
TGTGCCAGCAGCCACGGGACTGGATACGAGCAGTACTTC
>NA|TRBV4-2|TRBD1|TRBJ1-4
CASSLPPGQTTNEKLFF
TGTGCCAGCAGCCTACCGCCGGGACAGACAACTAATGAAAAACTGTTTTTT
>many|TRBV24-1|NA|TRBJ2-2
CATSDKEGVETGELFF
TGTGCCACCAGTGATAAGGAAGGGGTGGAAACCGGGGAGCTGTTTTTT
>many|TRBV5-1|NA|TRBJ2-1
CASSLTFGKGNEQFF
TGCGCCAGCAGCTTGACTTTCGGCAAAGGCAATGAGCAGTTCTTC
>many|TRBV24-1|NA|TRBJ2-1
CATTRGAGPYNEQFF
TGTGCCACCACTCGGGGTGCGGGACCCTACAATGAGCAGTTCTTC
>NA|TRBV5-7|NA|TRBJ2-7
CASSLNHGNVPTGEQYF
TGTGCCAGCAGCTTGAACCATGGTAACGTACCCACCGGAGAGCAGTACTTC
>NA|TRBV29-1|TRBD2|TRBJ2-4
CSVAETSGGLLAKNIQYF
TGCAGCGTTGCCGAGACTAGCGGGGGGCTCCTAGCCAAAAACATTCAGTACTTC
>NA|TRBV20-1|NA|TRBJ1-4
CSASRPPFNEKLFF
TGCAGTGCTAGTAGGCCACCATTTAATGAAAAACTGTTTTTT
>NA|TRBV5-1|NA|TRBJ1-6
CASSPLRAGSSPLHF
TGCGCCAGCAGCCCCTTAAGGGCAGGGAGTTCACCCCTCCACTTT
>many|TRBV10-3|NA|TRBJ2-3
CAISDVGGRTDTQYF
TGTGCCATCAGTGATGTCGGGGGGCGCACAGATACGCAGTATTTT
>many|TRBV7-9|NA|TRBJ1-2
CASSYDRRYGYTF
TGTGCCAGCAGCTATGACAGGCGGTATGGCTACACCTTC
>few|TRBV7-9|NA|TRBJ1-4
CASSSQGGEKLFF
TGTGCCAGCAGTTCACAGGGCGGTGAAAAACTGTTTTTT
>few|TRBV7-9|TRBD2|TRBJ2-5
CASSLGTSGGILDF
TGTGCCAGCAGCTTAGGAACTAGCGGGGGGATTTTGGACTTC
>many|TRBV7-3|NA|TRBJ2-3
CASSLMVQGDTQYF
TGTGCCAGCAGCTTAATGGTTCAAGGGGATACGCAGTATTTT
>few|TRBV11-1|TRBD1|TRBJ2-2
CASSLPTTGELNTGELFF
TGTGCCAGCAGCCTCCCAACCACAGGGGAATTAAACACCGGGGAGCTGTTTTTT
>NA|TRBV20-1|TRBD1|TRBJ1-5
CSAPERDRGYQPQHF
TGCAGTGCCCCAGAGCGGGACAGGGGATATCAGCCCCAGCATTTT
>NA|TRBV6-1|NA|TRBJ2-3
CASILDRSPTDTQYF
TGTGCCAGCATCCTCGACAGGTCCCCCACAGATACGCAGTATTTT
>many|TRBV29-1|NA|TRBJ1-1
CSVQTGGTEAFF
TGCAGCGTTCAAACCGGAGGGACTGAAGCTTTCTTT
>NA|TRBV2|TRBD2|TRBJ2-2
CASSDRAGGPGELFF
TGTGCCAGCAGTGATAGAGCGGGAGGCCCCGGGGAGCTGTTTTTT
>NA|TRBV19|NA|TRBJ1-4
CASVKNSGTNEKLFF
TGTGCCAGTGTCAAGAACTCGGGGACTAATGAAAAACTGTTTTTT
>NA|TRBV19|NA|TRBJ1-5
CASSMTGLSNQPQHF
TGTGCCAGTAGTATGACCGGTCTTAGCAATCAGCCCCAGCATTTT
>many|TRBV24-1|TRBD1|TRBJ2-1
CATSDPSGTGYNEQFF
TGTGCCACCAGTGATCCCTCCGGGACAGGGTACAATGAGCAGTTCTTC
>NA|TRBV29-1|NA|TRBJ2-5
CSVDSLQETQYF
TGCAGCGTTGATTCGCTTCAAGAGACCCAGTACTTC
>few|TRBV20-1|NA|TRBJ1-1
CSAREMVGGSAFF
TGCAGTGCTAGAGAGATGGTCGGGGGTTCGGCTTTCTTT
>many|TRBV7-9|NA|TRBJ2-3
CASWKLVGTDTQYF
TGTGCCAGCTGGAAGCTCGTCGGGACAGATACGCAGTATTTT
>many|TRBV20-1|NA|TRBJ2-5
CSARDLWGRGETQYF
TGCAGTGCTAGAGATCTCTGGGGACGTGGGGAGACCCAGTACTTC
>NA|TRBV11-2|TRBD1|TRBJ2-1
CASSSWGQGSNEQFF
TGTGCCAGCAGCTCTTGGGGACAGGGGTCCAATGAGCAGTTCTTC
>NA|TRBV3-1|TRBD2|TRBJ2-7
CASSQGLAGGWPYEQYF
TGTGCCAGCAGCCAAGGACTAGCGGGAGGGTGGCCCTACGAGCAGTACTTC
>many|TRBV4-3|NA|TRBJ2-7
CASSQHRDYEQYF
TGCGCCAGCAGCCAACACCGGGACTACGAGCAGTACTTC
>many|TRBV15|NA|TRBJ2-1
CATSAFRDISSYNEQFF
TGTGCCACCAGCGCTTTTAGGGACATCAGCTCCTACAATGAGCAGTTCTTC
>NA|TRBV5-5|TRBD1|TRBJ2-2
CASSRTQGTGELFF
TGTGCCAGCAGCAGGACACAGGGGACCGGGGAGCTGTTTTTT
>few|TRBV30|TRBD2|TRBJ2-3
CAWSVAGDGTDTQYF
TGTGCCTGGAGTGTAGCGGGGGACGGCACAGATACGCAGTATTTT
>NA|TRBV12-3/TRBV12-4|NA|TRBJ1-2
CASSLGTPIGYTF
TGTGCCAGCAGTTTAGGGACTCCGATTGGCTACACCTTC
>NA|TRBV3-1|NA|TRBJ2-1
CASSQDGRVRLRNLYNEQFF
TGTGCCAGCAGCCAAGATGGGAGAGTAAGACTACGAAACTTATACAATGAGCAGTTCTTC
>NA|TRBV5-1|NA|TRBJ1-1
CASSSLQETGNTEAFF
TGCGCCAGCAGCTCCCTACAGGAAACGGGCAACACTGAAGCTTTCTTT
>many|TRBV7-7|NA|TRBJ2-2
CASSHLNGNGELFF
TGTGCCAGCAGCCATCTCAATGGTAACGGGGAGCTGTTTTTT
>many|TRBV6-5|NA|TRBJ1-1
CASSYSLVRWDTEAFF
TGTGCCAGCAGTTACTCGCTGGTCCGCTGGGACACTGAAGCTTTCTTT
>NA|TRBV11-1|TRBD2|TRBJ2-3
CASSPTTGRAGTDTQYF
TGTGCCAGCAGCCCAACCACCGGGAGGGCCGGGACAGATACGCAGTATTTT
>NA|TRBV5-6|TRBD2|TRBJ2-3
CASSLQGLGTDTQYF
TGTGCCAGCAGCTTGCAAGGACTAGGGACAGATACGCAGTATTTT
>many|TRBV10-2|NA|TRBJ2-4
CASADGAKNIQYF
TGCGCCAGCGCCGACGGAGCCAAAAACATTCAGTACTTC